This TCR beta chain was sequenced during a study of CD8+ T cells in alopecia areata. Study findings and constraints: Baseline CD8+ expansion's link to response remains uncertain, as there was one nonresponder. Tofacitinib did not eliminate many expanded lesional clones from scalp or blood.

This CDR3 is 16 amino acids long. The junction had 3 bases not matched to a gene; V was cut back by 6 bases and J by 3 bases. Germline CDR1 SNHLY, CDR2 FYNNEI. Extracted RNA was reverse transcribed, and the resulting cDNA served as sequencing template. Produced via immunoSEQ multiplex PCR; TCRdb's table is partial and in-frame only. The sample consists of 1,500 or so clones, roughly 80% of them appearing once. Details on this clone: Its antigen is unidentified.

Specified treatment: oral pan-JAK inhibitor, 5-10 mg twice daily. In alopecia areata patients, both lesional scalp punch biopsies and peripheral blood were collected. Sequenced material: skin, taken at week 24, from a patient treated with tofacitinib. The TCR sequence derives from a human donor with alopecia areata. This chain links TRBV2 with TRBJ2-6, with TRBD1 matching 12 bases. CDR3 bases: TGTGCCAGCAGCCGGGACAGGGGGCTTGGGGCCAACGTCCTGACTTTC. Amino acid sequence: CASSRDRGLGANVLTF.